These 3 T cell receptor beta chains came from one sample sequenced in a study of Graves' ophthalmopathy and Graves' hyperthyroidism. Amplified material comprised TCR beta CDR3 regions derived from RNA transcripts. Second-round multiplex PCR came after a first-round RT-PCR that employed HTBI primers. TCRdb used MiXCR to reprocess the multiplex PCR reads, holding one entry per CDR3 protein. This sample yields about 700,000 distinct CDR3 sequences, of which under 50% are seen a single time; 2.5% to 3.5% belongs to the top ten. The specimen was peripheral blood. The source is an adult man with Graves' ophthalmopathy.

Concerning this clonotype: Since a much larger clone is just one base distant, this may be a read error. The chain recombines TRBV19 with TRBJ1-2, with TRBD1 identical over 7 bases. The CDR3 contains 16 residues. Germline-derived CDR1 and CDR2 are LNHDA and SQIVND (reference sequence). In DNA, the CDR3 is TGTGCCGGTAGTTCGCCGACAGGGAAAAACGACTATGGCTACACCTTC. Translating it yields CAGSSPTGKNDYGYTF.

The sample holds a few counts of this clonotype. The J gene is TRBJ2-7, the V gene TRBV25-1; 9 bases fit TRBD2. V gave up 6 bases and J gave up 4 bases; unmatched junction bases: 10. Germline-derived CDR1 and CDR2 are MGHDK and SYGVNS. The CDR3 sequence is 15 residues long. The chain's CDR3 is CASRSAGGRGYEQYF. CDR3 bases: TGTGCCAGCAGGTCGGCGGGGGGGCGCGGATACGAGCAGTACTTC.

Many counts were recorded for this clonotype. This chain uses TRBV11-2 with TRBJ2-2; 7 nucleotides align to TRBD1. Unmatched junction bases numbered 7, after V lost 5 bases and J lost 4 bases. Germline-derived CDR1 and CDR2 are SGHAT and FQNNGV. This CDR3 contains 15 residues. CDR3 amino acids: CASSRGSGGTGELFF. CDR3 nucleotide sequence: TGTGCCAGCAGCAGGGGATCAGGGGGCACCGGGGAGCTGTTTTTT.